This T cell receptor (beta chain) was captured by sequencing in a study of cytomegalovirus exposure and HLA in healthy donors (TCRdb year 2017). Regarding the research as a whole: An earlier analysis of approximately 640 of the donors reported 250 to 300 Gb of sequence data and 120 million or so unique TCR beta sequences from 150 million to 200 million T cells. Approximately 310 gigabases of sequencing data and tens of millions of unique TCR sequences were included in an early release covering roughly 600 HLA-typed donors. Donor age, sex, ethnicity and CMV serostatus were compiled alongside the repertoire data. Across about 380 genotyped donors of the cohort, an average of 235,054 unique TCR beta nucleotide sequences per donor were sequenced, and approximately 19% of those sequences were non-productive. The T cell repertoires of 666 subjects were profiled by immunosequencing and related to cytomegalovirus serostatus. Besides the first cohort of roughly 640 subjects, a separate validation cohort made up of over 95 different subjects was used. In an earlier analysis of roughly 540 of the donors, high-throughput TCR beta sequencing was used to judge whether each TCR beta V gene segment behaved as functional or pseudogenic. Of the roughly 400 genotyped donors, approximately 80% fell in the genetic ancestry cluster associated with self-reported Caucasian donors. Typing coverage differed by locus: A, B, C, DRB1 and DQB1 were typed in roughly 620-630 donors, DQA1 in about 510, DPA1 in over 600, and DPB1 in just under 490. A later genetic analysis used genome-wide SNP genotypes for about 55% of the 666 donors, treating that subset as a discovery cohort. Class I and class II HLA loci were covered by the typing at four-digit resolution. Rather than using new phenotypic data, the later analysis identified candidate immune exposures from TCR beta sequences and from how often those sequences occurred across donors. To predict cytomegalovirus infection status, the study combined high-throughput TCR immunosequencing, statistical association of individual TCRs with disease status, and machine learning. About five DR-DQ haplotypes were treated as single units for association and clustering because of strong linkage in the cohort. A later analysis re-examined previously published TCR beta repertoires from several hundred donors and added high-resolution HLA genotyping to investigate patterns of TCR occurrence. The study aimed to test whether signatures of past pathogen exposure could be identified by cataloging public T cell receptors. All discovery cohort repertoires had been generated on a single sequencing platform.

Library preparation employed the immunoSEQ multiplex PCR assay. The multiplex PCR relied on a mix of 60 forward primers for TCR Vbeta segments and 13 reverse primers for TCR Jbeta segments. Amplification of the CDR3 region of rearranged TCR beta genes was performed with a multiplex PCR assay on genomic DNA. The Illumina HiSeq System was used to sequence the amplified TCR beta libraries as 87-base-pair reads. For the original study's pipeline: A later analysis counted tens of millions of unique TCR beta chains across the 650 to 800 repertoires, and 9.5 million to 11 million of these chains were shared by at least two donors. A nearest-neighbor algorithm error-corrected the raw reads and collapsed the reads into unique sequences, merging closely related sequences to remove PCR and sequencing errors. To assign V, D and J gene segments, CDR3 sequences were aligned to IMGT reference sequences. For a sequence to be retained, a match of at least six nucleotides to both a V gene segment and a J gene segment was required. A rearrangement counted as productive if the CDR3 had no stop codons and remained in frame with V and J, and every other rearrangement counted as non-productive. Following IMGT convention, CDR3 was defined as the stretch from the second conserved V-encoded cysteine to the conserved J-encoded phenylalanine. The earlier analysis of about 570 of the donors excluded any sequence lacking an unambiguous match to a single V gene segment. In an earlier analysis of approximately 550 of the donors, V segments were called functional above 56.7% productive rearrangements and were called segregating when the between-donor standard deviation exceeded 5%. A statistical classification framework was developed to diagnose cytomegalovirus status using the catalog of TCR beta chain sequences. In a later analysis, V and J genes were assigned by comparing TCR nucleotide sequences against IMGT/GENE-DB human TR gene sequences. Using the TCRdist pipeline, a later analysis assigned CDR3 sequences along with most-parsimonious VDJ recombination scenarios. In a later analysis, every TCR beta chain was defined by the combination of its CDR3 amino acid sequence and its V-gene family, and reads without a unique V-gene family were dropped. A later analysis removed 500 to 650 highly shared, low-generation-probability nucleotide sequences to deal with suspected cross-contamination and a sequencing artifact. For each public chain, a later analysis derived a clonal expansion index from normalized ranks of inferred template counts within each repertoire. In a later analysis, generation probabilities were computed with a VDJ recombination model fitted to out-of-frame rearrangements, and the resulting probabilities were checked against IGoR. In a later analysis, hypergeometric tests were used to score TCR-TCR, TCR-HLA and TCR-CMV co-occurrence, with a repertoire-size bias correction applied to TCR pairs. False discovery rates were estimated in a later analysis by permuting HLA or CMV assignments 20 times. In a later analysis, co-occurring TCRs were grouped using DBSCAN, and TCRdist sequence similarity was added for clustering within HLA-allele-positive subsets. Repertoires with fewer than 30,000 or more than 120,000 public chains, plus five repertoires with anomalous nucleotide sharing, were excluded from co-occurrence clustering. This immuneACCESS table, as held by TCRdb, lists in-frame sequences with V and J called but not all clones. Of the missing ones, under half trace to an unresolved V gene in checked studies; the others have no known cause. Clonal size and the V and J genes are those of that table, whereas D and trimming came from the DNA. Per the sample table, the count is 200,000 to 250,000 clones. The biggest ten clones account for about 0.9% of the sample.

The investigation overall reported the following: In the study, about 150 TCR beta chains were listed as associated with cytomegalovirus. A later analysis reported that several top co-occurrence clusters appeared linked to parvovirus B19, influenza, CMV and Epstein-Barr virus. A later analysis found that TCR association rates varied across HLA loci, with DRB1 alleles showing the most associated TCRs and HLA-C alleles the fewest. The earlier analysis of some 540 of the donors excluded over 15 rarely observed V segments, including chromosome 9 orphons, because counts were too low. Because HLA typing was missing for some donors at each locus, association tests included only the typed subset. This cohort had only TCR beta chains sequenced, and the lack of alpha or paired-chain data limited which features could be detected. A cluster of highly shared sequence variants was judged likely to represent a technical artifact of the sequencing pipeline. A further reported finding was that TCR beta sequences accurately predicted the HLA-A and HLA-B alleles for most subjects in the first cohort. Some IMGT-functional V segments, including TRBV6-2 and TRBV6-3, could not be told apart with the 87-base-pair reads, so those segments were excluded. When HLA alleles, especially DR and DQ, strongly co-occurred, attributing TCR associations to individual alleles was difficult. CMV serostatus was the only immune exposure information available for the cohort. Most CMV-associated TCR beta chains appeared to be HLA-restricted in a later analysis, and the HLA associations seemed to be driven largely by CMV exposure. A later analysis associated about 17,000 TCR beta sequences with specific HLA alleles at a false discovery rate of 0.05. In a later genetic analysis, fewer N-insertions in productive TCRs were reported among donors in an Asian-associated ancestry cluster than the roughly 640-donor mean. The presence/absence analyses assumed that sequencing depth was roughly uniform across donors, and that assumption may not be true. A few of the identified cytomegalovirus-associated TCR beta chains were confirmed in vitro to be specific for cytomegalovirus antigens. The authors suggested that the approach could potentially be extended to other disease states and immunological phenotypes. Linkage disequilibrium might explain the correlated functional status among segregating V segments, but an unknown experimental factor could not be ruled out. Broadly in line with IMGT annotations, most TCR beta V segments showed up in productive rearrangements about 87% or about 30% of the time in an earlier analysis of 587 of the donors. The classifier was reported to diagnose cytomegalovirus status with high specificity and sensitivity in both the original cohort and the validation cohort. In a later genetic analysis, a missense DCLRE1C variant was associated with V-gene and J-gene trimming of TCR beta chains, and the association was replicated in an independent cohort. Most TCR sequences were seen in very few donors, while some public TCRs were found in many individuals. In a later analysis, HLA-associated TCR beta chains were found to be more clonally expanded and to have lower generation probabilities than equally common non-associated chains.

CDR1 and CDR2 are read off the germline V gene as SGHAT and FQNNGV. Ends trimmed: V by 0 bases, J by 1 base; bases unmatched to a gene: 2. The CDR3 measures 16 amino acids from cysteine to phenylalanine. Solely the CDR3 DNA is kept, with 48 bases framed from the first base. A note on this clone: What antigen it recognizes has not been identified.

The cohort consisted of 600 to 750 healthy bone marrow donors. At the time of sampling, all cohort members were nominally healthy, though unrecorded immune exposures were likely present. The donor was CMV seropositive and belonged to the group of more than 250 seropositive cohort members. A peripheral blood sample was collected from each donor, and TCR beta sequencing was performed on peripheral blood mononuclear cells. Genomic DNA was extracted from the blood cell samples with the Qiagen DNeasy Blood Extraction Kit. This receptor was identified in a woman aged 25 to 39 in good health and CMV-seropositive. Sequenced input: PBMCs. In this chain, TRBV11-2 is recombined with TRBJ2-2, with 7 central nucleotides matching TRBD2. The nucleotide sequence is TGTGCCAGCAGCTTAGAAGGCGGGGGGAACACCGGGGAGCTGTTTTTT. The encoded protein is CASSLEGGGNTGELFF.